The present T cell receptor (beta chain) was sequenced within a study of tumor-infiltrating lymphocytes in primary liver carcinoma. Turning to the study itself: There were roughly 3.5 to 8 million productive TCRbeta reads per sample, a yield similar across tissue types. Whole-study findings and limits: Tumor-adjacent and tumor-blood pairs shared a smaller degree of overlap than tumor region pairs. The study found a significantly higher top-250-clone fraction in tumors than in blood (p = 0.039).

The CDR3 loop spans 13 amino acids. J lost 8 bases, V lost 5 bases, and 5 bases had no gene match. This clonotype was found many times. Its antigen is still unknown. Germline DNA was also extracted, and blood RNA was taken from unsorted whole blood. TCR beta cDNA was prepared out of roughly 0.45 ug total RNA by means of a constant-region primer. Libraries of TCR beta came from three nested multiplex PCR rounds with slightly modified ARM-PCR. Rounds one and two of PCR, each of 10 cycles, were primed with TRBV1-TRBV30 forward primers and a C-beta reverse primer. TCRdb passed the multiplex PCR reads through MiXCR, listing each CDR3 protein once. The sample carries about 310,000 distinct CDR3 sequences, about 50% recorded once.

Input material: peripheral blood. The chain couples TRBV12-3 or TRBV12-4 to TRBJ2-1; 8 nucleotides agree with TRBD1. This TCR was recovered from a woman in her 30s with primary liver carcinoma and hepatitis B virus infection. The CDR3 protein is CASSPDRAHEQFF. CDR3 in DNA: TGTGCCAGCAGTCCGGACAGGGCCCATGAGCAGTTCTTC.